The T cell receptor beta chain under discussion was sequenced for a study of regulatory T cells in long-lasting Graves disease. iRepertoire HTBI primers and Arm-PCR of CDR3 regions built TCR beta libraries. Via MiXCR, TCRdb re-called the multiplex PCR reads, giving one row per CDR3 protein. The table has around 450,000 distinct CDR3 sequences, around a fifth seen once. Noted time point: persistent/refractory GD, antithyroid drugs over 5 years with positive TRAb. From RNA extracted from PBMCs, the TCR library was made. Patients with Graves' disease were diagnosed by American Thyroid Association guidelines. Recruitment took place at an endocrinology department in Xi'an, China. Study conclusions and caveats: Gene preferences differed: TRBV28, TRBJ1-2, TRBJ2-5 in persistent cases. Comparison showed that persistent patients shared more public clonotypes (under 3,000) than new patients (approximately 870).

This clonotype was counted a few times. Its antigen is not known. The ends were cut back, 1 base at V and 7 bases at J, with 14 bases in the middle. The CDR3 sequence is 16 residues long. CDR1 and CDR2 (germline): SEHNR, FQNEAQ (reference sequence). Sequenced material: peripheral blood mononuclear cells (PBMCs), taken when the disease was refractory, from a patient treated with antithyroid drugs. This clonotype was obtained from a female donor with Graves disease. The J gene is TRBJ1-6, the V gene TRBV7-9; a weak D match, TRBD1 (5 bases). CDR3 nucleotides: TGTGCCAGCAGCTTAGTGGGATCTGGGGGGAATTCACCCCTCCACTTT. Its protein is CASSLVGSGGNSPLHF. The complete variable domain, with remaining parts taken from reference TRBV7-9 and TRBJ1-6, reads DTGVSQNPRHKITKRGQNVTFRCDPISEHNRLYWYRQTLGQGPEFLTYFQNEAQLEKSRLLSDRFSAERPKGSFSTLEIQRTEQGDSAMYLCASSLVGSGGNSPLHFGNGTRLTVT.